This T cell receptor (beta chain) is from a study of cytomegalovirus exposure and HLA in healthy donors. This clone is a singleton in its sample. Germline CDR1 reads SGHNT; CDR2 reads YYREEE (reference sequence). Unmatched junction bases numbered 15, after V lost 4 bases and J lost 4 bases. The CDR3 is made up of 17 amino acids. With 60 Vbeta and 13 Jbeta primers, the PCR was carried out. Sequencing used immunoSEQ multiplex PCR; TCRdb keeps in-frame clones, though not all of them. The repertoire holds 200,000 or so clones, with about 80% as singletons. Sequenced material: PBMCs. The rearrangement joins TRBV5-4 to TRBJ2-5; 8 nucleotides line up with TRBD2. This TCR was recovered from a woman between 50 and 59 years old in good health and CMV-seropositive. The DNA for the CDR3 is TGTGCCAGCAGCCGGGGGGCCAGCGGGGGAGCGGGAGAGACCCAGTACTTC. Translated, it gives CASSRGASGGAGETQYF.